This T cell receptor (beta chain) is drawn from a study of blood T cell repertoires in COVID-19. Across the whole study: The United States, Italy and Spain supplied acute and convalescent COVID-19 samples. From T cells, B-cell-depleted T cells, or PBMCs came the material, which was cDNA or gDNA.

The CDR3 sequence is 16 residues long. Losses at the gene ends were 1 base for V and 6 bases for J; bases not matched to a gene: 8. Germline loops: CDR1 LNHNV, CDR2 YYDKDF (reference sequence). Enrollees, roughly 18 to 89 years old, lived in approximately 25 US areas. Cohort allocation depended upon clinical history that participants reported. Clones were read by immunoSEQ multiplex PCR, and TCRdb kept only the in-frame ones, dropping some. Here the sample spans just over 300,000 clones, 90% being singletons. The sequence derives from a woman under 30 with acute COVID-19. V is TRBV15 and J is TRBJ2-7; 11 bases are shared with TRBD2. Sequencing was done on a sample of PBMCs or T cells enriched from blood (not recorded which). The CDR3 DNA is TGTGCCACCAGCAGAGGTGGACGGACTAGCGGGCTCGAGCAGTACTTC. Translation gives CATSRGGRTSGLEQYF.